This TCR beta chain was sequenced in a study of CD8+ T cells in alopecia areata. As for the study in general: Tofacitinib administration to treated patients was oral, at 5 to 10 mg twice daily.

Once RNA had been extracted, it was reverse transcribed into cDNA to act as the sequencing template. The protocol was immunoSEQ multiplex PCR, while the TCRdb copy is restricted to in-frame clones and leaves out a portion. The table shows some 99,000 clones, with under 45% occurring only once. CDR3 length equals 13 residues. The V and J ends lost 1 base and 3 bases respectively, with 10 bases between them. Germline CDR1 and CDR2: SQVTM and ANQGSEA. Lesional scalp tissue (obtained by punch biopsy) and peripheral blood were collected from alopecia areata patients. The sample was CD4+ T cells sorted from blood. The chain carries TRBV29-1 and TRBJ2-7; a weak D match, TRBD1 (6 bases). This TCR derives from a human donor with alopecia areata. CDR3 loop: CSVEGGQGYEQYF. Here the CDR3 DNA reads TGCAGCGTTGAAGGGGGGCAGGGCTACGAGCAGTACTTC.